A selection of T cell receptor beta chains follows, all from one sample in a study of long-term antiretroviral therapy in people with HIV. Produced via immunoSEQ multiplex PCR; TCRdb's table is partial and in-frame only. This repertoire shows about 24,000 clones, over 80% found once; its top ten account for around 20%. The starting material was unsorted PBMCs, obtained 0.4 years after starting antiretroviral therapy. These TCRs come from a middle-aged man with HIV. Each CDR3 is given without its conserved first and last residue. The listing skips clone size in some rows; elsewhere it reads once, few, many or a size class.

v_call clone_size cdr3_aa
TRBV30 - AWSVQTSTDTQY
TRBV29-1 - SALQGIQETQY
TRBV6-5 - ASAGAVSYEQY
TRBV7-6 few ASSFLGPFAYTDTQY
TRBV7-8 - ASSFLVQGAYGYT
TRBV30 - AWSQGQGQPQH
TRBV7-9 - ASFWDGVNTEAF
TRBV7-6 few ASSLTGFEAF
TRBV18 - ASSLIKENTEAF
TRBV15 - ATSGQLNQPQH
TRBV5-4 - ASSRSRGPSYNEQF
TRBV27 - ASSNLRAGSLYEQY
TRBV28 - ASSLPPEGADEKLF
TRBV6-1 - ASSFDRGLYGYT
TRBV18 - ASSPNGEEGEQY
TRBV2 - ASAKMYQETQY